These 27 T cell receptor beta chains share one sample of origin, sequenced in a study of T cell repertoires in cytomegalovirus infection. TCRdb reprocessed the reads with MiXCR, giving one entry per CDR3 protein. The table lists approximately 700,000 distinct CDR3 sequences, 35% of them singletons. Input material: PBMCs. The receptors shown here come from a human donor in good health (CMV status not recorded). Some clones in this sample may be carry-over from other donors' samples.

The table lists this clonotype with a few counts. The chain has TRBV7-2 and TRBJ1-1; TRBD1 might be the D (6 bases). The CDR3 spans 14 residues. From germline, CDR1 is SGHTA and CDR2 FQGNSA. The ends were cut back, 1 base at V and 11 bases at J, with 17 bases in the middle. The CDR3 sequence is CASSLGPGGREAFF. CDR3 bases: TGTGCCAGCAGCTTAGGGCCCGGGGGCCGGGAGGCTTTCTTT.

This chain links TRBV9 with TRBJ1-2; TRBD1 aligns across 7 bases. V trimming: 4 bases; J trimming: 0 bases; junction bases outside the gene matches: 9. The CDR3 is made up of 16 amino acids. Germline lookup yields CDR1 SGDLS and CDR2 YYNGEE. The CDR3: CASSLSGGFANYGYTF. CDR3 DNA sequence: TGTGCCAGCAGCTTATCAGGGGGATTTGCTAACTATGGCTACACCTTC.

The genes are TRBV2 and TRBJ2-7; perhaps D is TRBD1 or TRBD2 (5 bases each). V gave up 3 bases and J gave up 6 bases, with 21 bases separating them. The CDR3 consists of 16 residues. Germline V gives CDR1 SNHLY, CDR2 FYNNEI. The CDR3 sequence is CASSEITAPGASEQYF. The CDR3 DNA reads TGTGCCAGCAGTGAGATCACCGCCCCCGGGGCGAGCGAGCAGTACTTC.

The chain has TRBV7-8 and TRBJ2-3, with TRBD1 matching over 8 bases. The V and J ends lost 5 bases and 3 bases, in that order; junction bases with no gene match: 7. The CDR3 has 15 residues. CDR1 and CDR2 from the germline V gene are SGHVS and FQNEAQ. The CDR3 DNA sequence: TGTGCCAGCAGCGCCTCTCGGACAGGGACAGATACGCAGTATTTT. This sequence encodes CASSASRTGTDTQYF.

Worth noting for this clonotype: A junction end diverges from the germline sequence, so it may reflect a read error. Here the CDR3 reads CSSTPVGGSVNEQFF. In DNA form, the CDR3 reads TGTTCCAGCACCCCGGTGGGGGGGTCCGTCAATGAGCAGTTCTTC. The V call is TRBV11-2, the J call TRBJ2-1; 7 bases align to TRBD2. Germline CDR1 reads SGHAT; CDR2 reads FQNNGV. There are 15 residues in the CDR3. Full variable domain (rest looked up from reference TRBV11-2 and TRBJ2-1): EAGVAQSPRYKIIEKRQSVAFWCNPISGHATLYWYQQILGQGPKLLIQFQNNGVVDDSQLPKDRFSAERLKGVDSTLKIQPAKLEDSAVYLCSSTPVGGSVNEQFFGPGTRLTVL.

This clonotype appeared many times. This chain joins TRBV7-8 and TRBJ2-5; TRBD2 might be the D (6 bases). With 5 bases removed from V and 4 bases from J, the gap between germline ends came to 17 bases. The CDR3 is made up of 15 amino acids. Germline V gene lookup returns CDR1 SGHVS and CDR2 FQNEAQ. This CDR3 is CASSHHGTEGETQYF. The CDR3 bases are TGTGCCAGCAGCCACCACGGGACGGAGGGAGAGACCCAGTACTTC.

This clonotype has a handful of counts. V gene TRBV28 combines with J gene TRBJ2-7; TRBD2 might be the D (5 bases). Germline loops: CDR1 MDHEN, CDR2 SYDVKM. This CDR3 contains 13 residues. V lost 5 bases, J lost 3 bases, and 11 bases lay in between. The DNA for the CDR3 is TGTGCCAGCAGTAGCCCGGGATTCTACGAGCAGTACTTC. It codes for CASSSPGFYEQYF.

This chain joins TRBV28 and TRBJ2-5, with D tentatively TRBD2 (5 bases). The CDR3 length is 14 residues. V was trimmed by 6 bases and J by 4 bases, leaving 15 bases between them. Germline loops: CDR1 MDHEN, CDR2 SYDVKM. The CDR3 here is CASSRYSEGETQYF. In nucleotides, the CDR3 is TGTGCCAGCAGCCGGTACAGCGAGGGAGAGACCCAGTACTTC.

This clonotype was observed a single time. This chain links TRBV28 with TRBJ1-1, with D possibly TRBD1 on 5 matching bases. Germline CDR1 MDHEN, CDR2 SYDVKM. CDR3 length equals 15 residues. The ends were cut back, 8 bases at V and 6 bases at J, with 22 bases in the middle. The CDR3 nucleotides are TGTGCCAGCTCGAGGGACGGAATTTTTTCATCTGAAGCTTTCTTT. Translated: CASSRDGIFSSEAFF.

The sample holds a few counts of this clonotype. The V call is TRBV7-7, the J call TRBJ2-6, with D possibly matching TRBD2 (6 bases). The CDR3 covers 15 residues. Germline CDR1 SSHAT, CDR2 FNYEAQ (reference sequence). The CDR3 sequence is CATGGGKGGANVLTF. DNA of the CDR3: TGTGCAACCGGGGGAGGAAAGGGTGGGGCCAACGTCCTGACTTTC.

Many counts were recorded for this clonotype. The chain recombines TRBV7-6 with TRBJ1-4, with a tentative D call TRBD1 (5 bases). The CDR3 runs to 14 residues. Deletions cut 2 bases from V and 5 bases from J, with 9 bases between. Per germline, CDR1 SGHVS and CDR2 FNYEAQ. This chain's CDR3 is CASSLRDGNEKLFF. CDR3 DNA: TGTGCCAGCAGCTTACGGGACGGAAATGAAAAACTGTTTTTT.

The chain couples TRBV3-1 to TRBJ2-1, with 7 bases that match TRBD1. The CDR3 has 14 amino acids. Germline assignment: CDR1 LGHDT and CDR2 YNNKEL (reference sequence). The trim removed 4 bases at V and 10 bases at J, leaving 10 bases unmatched. Written as DNA, the CDR3 is TGTGCCAGCAGCCCTAAAGACAGGGTCTACGAGCAGTTCTTC. It translates to CASSPKDRVYEQFF.

The J gene is TRBJ2-7, the V gene TRBV20-1; TRBD2 matches 12 bases. J was trimmed by 0 bases and V by 6 bases; bases with no gene match: 3. The CDR3 is 14 amino acids. CDR1 is DFQATT, CDR2 SNEGSKA, per germline (reference sequence). The CDR3 DNA reads as TGCAGTGCAGGGACTAGCGGGCTCTCCTACGAGCAGTACTTC. Protein product: CSAGTSGLSYEQYF.

This clonotype was seen a handful of times. The chain recombines TRBV14 with TRBJ1-6, with D perhaps matching TRBD1 (6 bases). This CDR3 spans 15 amino acids. V lost 4 bases and J 8 bases, leaving 15 bases between the germline ends. Germline V gene sequence: CDR1 SGHDN, CDR2 FVKESK. The CDR3 loop is CASSPPGQRDSPLHF. The CDR3 DNA is TGTGCCAGCAGCCCCCCAGGACAGCGGGATTCACCCCTCCACTTT.

This clonotype was seen repeatedly, ten times or more. The gene calls are TRBV5-6 and TRBJ2-7; the match to TRBD1 covers 8 bases. CDR3 size: 15 residues. CDR1 is SGHDT and CDR2 is YYEEEE in the germline V gene. V shed 3 bases and J 4 bases; nucleotides not matched to a gene: 9. The CDR3, as DNA: TGTGCCAGCAGCTCTTCCGGGACAGGCGGTTACGAGCAGTACTTC. As protein: CASSSSGTGGYEQYF.

The CDR3 spells CASSQEVWTKGPFEQYF. In DNA form, the CDR3 reads TGTGCCAGCAGCCAAGAAGTGTGGACAAAAGGTCCTTTCGAGCAGTACTTC. J is TRBJ2-7 and V is TRBV14; a weak D match, TRBD1 (5 bases). With 0 bases removed from V and 6 bases from J, the gap between germline ends came to 21 bases. The CDR3 extends over 17 amino acids. Germline CDR1 is SGHDN and CDR2 is FVKESK.

This chain links TRBV4-2 with TRBJ2-2; D remains ambiguous. The CDR3 totals 13 residues. Germline V gene sequence: CDR1 LGHNA, CDR2 YNFKEQ. Trimming removed 1 base from V and 6 bases from J, with 6 bases in between. The CDR3: CASSQAGAGELFF. The CDR3 nucleotides are TGTGCCAGCAGCCAAGCTGGGGCCGGGGAGCTGTTTTTT.

The chain carries TRBV7-9 and TRBJ1-4, with D perhaps TRBD1 (6 bases). Germline CDR1 reads SEHNR; CDR2 reads FQNEAQ (reference sequence). The V and J ends lost 5 bases and 8 bases respectively, with 18 bases between them. CDR3 size: 15 residues. CDR3: CASSIYAGEREKLFF. CDR3 in DNA: TGTGCCAGCAGCATCTACGCAGGGGAGAGGGAAAAACTGTTTTTT.

This clonotype was seen ten or more times. The V and J genes are TRBV7-9 and TRBJ2-1; 9 nucleotides agree with TRBD2. The CDR3 extends over 20 amino acids. The germline V gene encodes CDR1 SEHNR and CDR2 FQNEAQ (reference sequence). V shed 7 bases and J 8 bases; nucleotides not matched to a gene: 27. The CDR3 DNA reads as TGTGCCAGCATGTTAGGGGAAGCGGGGGGCAAACTTAAAGAGTTTGATGAGCAGTTCTTC. Amino acids: CASMLGEAGGKLKEFDEQFF.

The chain joins TRBV27 to TRBJ2-7; possible D gene TRBD2, 6 bases. V was shortened by 6 bases and J by 5 bases, with 17 bases between the two germline ends. CDR1 MNHEY and CDR2 SMNVEV come from the germline V gene (reference sequence). CDR3 size: 14 residues. Here the CDR3 reads CASRHNLGGDEQYF. The CDR3 DNA reads as TGTGCCAGCAGACATAATCTGGGGGGAGACGAGCAGTACTTC.

This clonotype was found a few times. The chain uses TRBV10-3 and TRBJ1-1; D not resolved. The germline gives CDR1 ENHRY, CDR2 SYGVKD. Trimming cost V 0 bases and J 11 bases, with 16 bases left between them. This CDR3 comprises 14 residues. CDR3 amino acids: CAISESSRGPGAFF. The CDR3 DNA reads TGTGCCATCAGTGAGTCCTCAAGAGGGCCTGGGGCTTTCTTT.

This chain uses TRBV2 with TRBJ2-1, with D unclear. The CDR3 consists of 14 residues. Looked up from germline, CDR1 is SNHLY and CDR2 is FYNNEI. Trimming removed 5 bases from V and 7 bases from J, with 15 bases in between. CDR3 sequence reads: CASSIKGGRNEQFF. DNA for the CDR3: TGTGCCAGCAGTATAAAGGGTGGACGGAATGAGCAGTTCTTC.

For this clonotype: Germline is not matched at one junction end, which may reflect a read error. This chain uses TRBV28 with TRBJ1-5, with D possibly TRBD1 on 6 matching bases. CDR3 length: 14 residues. Germline V gives CDR1 MDHEN, CDR2 SYDVKM. The CDR3 DNA is TGTGCCAGCAGTTCGACAGGTATAAATCAGCCCAAGCATTTT. This gives the protein CASSSTGINQPKHF. The full variable domain, its missing parts supplied by reference TRBV28 and TRBJ1-5, is DVKVTQSSRYLVKRTGEKVFLECVQDMDHENMFWYRQDPGLGLRLIYFSYDVKMKEKGDIPEGYSVSREKKERFSLILESASTNQTSMYLCASSSTGINQPKHFGDGTRLSIL.

This chain links TRBV15 with TRBJ2-7, with 7 bases lining up with TRBD1. J gave up 3 bases and V 9 bases, and 8 bases lay outside the gene matches. There are 13 residues in the CDR3. Germline V CDR1 and CDR2: LNHNV, YYDKDF (reference sequence). The DNA for the CDR3 is TGTGCCACAGGACAGGTCTTAAGCTACGAGCAGTACTTC. This gives the protein CATGQVLSYEQYF.

The chain has TRBV2 and TRBJ1-2; D remains ambiguous. The CDR3 runs 14 residues. Germline assignment: CDR1 SNHLY and CDR2 FYNNEI. V lost 3 bases to trimming and J lost 2 bases, with 10 bases between them. CDR3 DNA: TGTGCCAGCAGTGAGGTGCGTAGCAACTATGGCTACACCTTC. Its protein is CASSEVRSNYGYTF.

Turning to this clonotype: Its ends do not fully match the called genes, so a read error is possible. The V and J genes are TRBV7-8 and TRBJ1-2, with D perhaps TRBD1 (6 bases). CDR3 length equals 14 residues. CDR1 SGHVS and CDR2 FQNEAQ come from the germline V gene. The CDR3 DNA follows: TGTGCCAGCAGCTTAGAGCAGGGGTCCCTTGGCCACACCTTC. Translated, it gives CASSLEQGSLGHTF. The variable domain in full, completed from reference TRBV7-8 and TRBJ1-2, reads GAGVSQSPRYKVAKRGQDVALRCDPISGHVSLFWYQQALGQGPEFLTYFQNEAQLDKSGLPSDRFFAERPEGSVSTLKIQRTQQEDSAVYLCASSLEQGSLGHTFGSGTRLTVV.

This clonotype was detected a few times. This chain joins TRBV12-3 or TRBV12-4 and TRBJ1-3, with 7 bases fitting TRBD1. The CDR3 is made up of 17 amino acids. Unmatched junction bases numbered 10, after V lost 4 bases and J lost 1 base. The CDR3 coding sequence is TGTGCCAGCAGTTCCCCGACAGGGCCTACTTCTGGAAACACCATATATTTT. Amino acids: CASSSPTGPTSGNTIYF.